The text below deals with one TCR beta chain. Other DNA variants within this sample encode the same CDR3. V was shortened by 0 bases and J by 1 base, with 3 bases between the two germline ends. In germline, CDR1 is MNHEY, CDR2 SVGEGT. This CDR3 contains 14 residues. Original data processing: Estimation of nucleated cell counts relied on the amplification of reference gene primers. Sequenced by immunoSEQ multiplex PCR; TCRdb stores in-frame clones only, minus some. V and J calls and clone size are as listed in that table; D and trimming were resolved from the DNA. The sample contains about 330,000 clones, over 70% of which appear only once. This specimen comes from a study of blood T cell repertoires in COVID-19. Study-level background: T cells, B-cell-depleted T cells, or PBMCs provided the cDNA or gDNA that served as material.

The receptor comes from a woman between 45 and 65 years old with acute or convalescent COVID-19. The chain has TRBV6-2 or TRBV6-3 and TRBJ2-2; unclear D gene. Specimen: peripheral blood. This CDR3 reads CASSYSRNTGELFF. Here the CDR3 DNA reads TGTGCCAGCAGTTACTCGCGGAACACCGGGGAGCTGTTTTTT.